The present TCR beta chain was sequenced within a study of blood T cell repertoires in COVID-19. Study-level information: Nucleic acid was either cDNA or gDNA, and it came from T cells, B-cell-depleted T cells, or PBMCs.

Assay: immunoSEQ multiplex PCR; the TCRdb copy retains only in-frame clones and omits some. The sample lists about 160,000 clones; over 70% were seen once. This clone has just one count. The sequencing input was peripheral blood. This TCR derives from a woman over 75 with active or convalescent COVID-19.

As DNA, the CDR3 is TGTGCCAGCAGTTCCGAAAGTAGGGGTAGTCAGCCCCAGCATTTT. It translates to CASSSESRGSQPQHF. This rearrangement joins TRBV6-2 or TRBV6-3 to TRBJ1-5, with D perhaps TRBD1 (5 bases). Trimming took off 4 bases at V and 6 bases at J, with 16 bases between the two ends. Germline-derived CDR1 and CDR2 are MNHEY and SVGEGT. CDR3 length: 15 amino acids.